The clone carrying this TCR beta chain was recorded at least ten times. Its target is unknown. Whoever was chosen for sequencing had shown CD8+CD57+ cell expansion by flow cytometry. A severe acquired aplastic anemia diagnosis applied to all patients. Patients had undergone no therapy by the time their blood was sampled. The entry originates in a study of CD8+CD57+ T cells in acquired aplastic anemia. Study-level background: Recorded DNA amounts for sorted CD4+ and CD8+ cells had an average of 3.2 ug.

Notes on the study in general: It was found that almost 30 CD8+ CDR3 sequences were shared between patients and controls.

TCR beta VDJ combinations and CDR3 sequences were profiled from genomic DNA. MiXCR, applied by TCRdb to the reads, yields one record per CDR3 protein. This table holds 170,000 or so distinct CDR3 sequences, more than 60% found once. Germline CDR1 reads PRHDT; CDR2 reads FYEKMQ (reference sequence). J lost 1 base, V lost 5 bases, and 3 bases had no gene match. The CDR3 spans 16 residues. This TCR came from a human donor with aplastic anemia. This chain joins TRBV13 and TRBJ1-6; the match to TRBD1 covers 9 bases. The sample consisted of sorted CD4+, CD8+, or CD8+CD57+ T cells (not recorded which) from PBMCs. DNA for the CDR3: TGTGCCAGCAGCCCAGGGACAGGGTCCTATAATTCACCCCTCCACTTT. Its translation is CASSPGTGSYNSPLHF.